The next 27 T cell receptor beta chains were all read from a single sample in a study of T cell responses to AZD1222 COVID-19 vaccine. The repertoire was sequenced with immunoSEQ multiplex PCR; TCRdb's copy has only in-frame clones and lacks some. The table records about 72,000 clones, over 75% of them present only once. Sequencing was performed on peripheral blood, taken on day 0 of AZD1222 vaccination. The receptors come from an adult in good health.

This chain connects TRBV7-2 to TRBJ1-2, with 7 bases matching TRBD1. This CDR3 is 13 amino acids long. V was clipped by 8 bases and J by 7 bases; unmatched bases: 10. The germline gives CDR1 SGHTA, CDR2 FQGNSA. The CDR3 coding sequence is TGTGCCAGCGAACTTACAGGGGTTCTTGGCTACACCTTC. Translating it yields CASELTGVLGYTF.

CDR3 protein: CASSLTPDRGDGYTF. Written as DNA, the CDR3 is TGCGCCAGCAGCTTGACACCAGACAGGGGTGATGGCTACACCTTC. V gene TRBV5-1 combines with J gene TRBJ1-2, with 8 bases matching TRBD1. There are 15 residues in the CDR3. V was clipped by 1 base and J by 6 bases; unmatched bases: 8. Germline CDR1 and CDR2: SGHRS and YFSETQ.

The V call is TRBV4-1, the J call TRBJ2-1; D unresolved. This CDR3 spans 11 amino acids. V dropped 3 bases and J dropped 5 bases, with 2 bases sitting between them. The germline CDR1 and CDR2 sequences are MGHRA and YSYEKL. The CDR3 is CASSHNNEQFF. In nucleotides, the CDR3 is TGCGCCAGCAGCCATAACAATGAGCAGTTCTTC.

This clone has only one observation. The rearrangement links TRBV7-2 to TRBJ1-1; tentative D call: TRBD1 (5 bases). V gave up 3 bases and J gave up 3 bases, with 11 bases separating them. The CDR3 totals 14 residues. Germline V gene data show CDR1 as SGHTA and CDR2 as FQGNSA. In nucleotides, the CDR3 is TGTGCCAGCAGCTTGAGAGGGGCGGACACTGAAGCTTTCTTT. It specifies CASSLRGADTEAFF.

This chain links TRBV28 with TRBJ1-5, with a weak D call TRBD1 (5 bases). Germline CDR1 MDHEN, CDR2 SYDVKM. The CDR3 is 15 residues long. V lost 3 bases to trimming and J lost 7 bases, with 16 bases between them. CDR3 coding DNA: TGTGCCAGCAGTTTCGCAGGGATCGTATGGCAGCCCCAGCATTTT. Residues: CASSFAGIVWQPQHF.

The rearrangement links TRBV7-8 to TRBJ1-6; no firm D call. Between the trimmed V and J ends, which lost 2 bases and 9 bases, there was a span of 5 bases. CDR1 is SGHVS and CDR2 is FQNEAQ in the germline V gene. This CDR3 is 12 amino acids long. CDR3 in DNA: TGTGCCAGCAGCTTACCGGTTTCACCCCTCCACTTT. It is translated as CASSLPVSPLHF.

This chain connects TRBV5-6 to TRBJ2-3, with D perhaps TRBD1 (6 bases). The CDR3 covers 14 residues. Trimming removed 3 bases from V and 0 bases from J, with 8 bases in between. Per germline, CDR1 SGHDT and CDR2 YYEEEE. In DNA form, the CDR3 reads TGTGCCAGCAGCTGGGACACTAGCACAGATACGCAGTATTTT. This sequence encodes CASSWDTSTDTQYF.

J is TRBJ2-7 and V is TRBV7-2, with unresolved D. CDR1 SGHTA and CDR2 FQGNSA come from the germline V gene. The CDR3 contains 16 residues. Trimming removed 2 bases at V and 2 bases at J, with 16 bases between. The CDR3 loop is CASSLRNRQSPYEQYF. The CDR3 DNA reads TGTGCCAGCAGCTTAAGGAACCGCCAATCCCCCTACGAGCAGTACTTC.

The chain carries TRBV6-2 or TRBV6-3 and TRBJ2-3; D unresolved. The germline gives CDR1 MNHEY, CDR2 SVGEGT. The CDR3 has 15 residues. Between the trimmed V and J ends, which lost 4 bases and 1 base, there was a span of 12 bases. For the CDR3, the DNA is TGTGCCAGCAGTTCTACCGGTACGGGCACAGATACGCAGTATTTT. Translation gives CASSSTGTGTDTQYF.

The CDR3 sequence: CASSVDPLPVGNTIYF. The DNA for the CDR3 is TGTGCCAGCAGCGTAGACCCCCTTCCGGTCGGAAACACCATATATTTT. J is TRBJ1-3 and V is TRBV9; D gene unclear. This CDR3 has 16 residues. V lost 0 bases and J lost 4, with 14 bases in between. Looked up from germline, CDR1 is SGDLS and CDR2 is YYNGEE.

This chain links TRBV20-1 with TRBJ1-5; D is perhaps TRBD1 (5 bases). This CDR3 has 11 residues. The V gene lost 4 bases and the J gene lost 5 bases, with 6 bases spanning the gap. The germline gives CDR1 DFQATT, CDR2 SNEGSKA (reference sequence). CDR3 amino acids: CSAIGDQPQHF. In DNA, the CDR3 is TGCAGTGCTATAGGGGATCAGCCCCAGCATTTT.

This clone was found once. The chain's CDR3 is CAWSVRKQVGEKLFF. For the CDR3, the DNA is TGTGCCTGGAGTGTACGAAAACAGGTGGGAGAAAAACTGTTTTTT. The chain recombines TRBV30 with TRBJ1-4, with D possibly TRBD1 on 5 matching bases. Looked up from germline, CDR1 is GTSNPN and CDR2 is SVGIG (reference sequence). Deletions cut 0 bases from V and 8 bases from J, with 16 bases between. The CDR3 runs 15 residues.

The chain links TRBV5-1 to TRBJ2-3; D uncertain. The CDR3 sequence is 13 residues long. Germline V gene lookup returns CDR1 SGHRS and CDR2 YFSETQ. Deletions cut 0 bases from V and 6 bases from J, with 8 bases between. CDR3 loop: CASSLDVVDTQYF. CDR3 sequence (DNA): TGCGCCAGCAGCTTGGATGTGGTGGATACGCAGTATTTT. The whole variable domain, filled in from reference TRBV5-1 and TRBJ2-3, reads KAGVTQTPRYLIKTRGQQVTLSCSPISGHRSVSWYQQTPGQGLQFLFEYFSETQRNKGNFPGRFSGRQFSNSRSEMNVSTLELGDSALYLCASSLDVVDTQYFGPGTRLTVL.

This chain connects TRBV28 to TRBJ1-2; perhaps TRBD1 as D (5 bases). Trimming removed 6 bases at V and 3 bases at J, with 17 bases between. Germline CDR1 and CDR2: MDHEN and SYDVKM. The CDR3 extends over 15 amino acids. The CDR3 protein is CASRPGGGGDYGYTF. CDR3 nucleotides: TGTGCCAGCAGACCCGGTGGGGGGGGAGACTATGGCTACACCTTC.

V and J are TRBV5-1 and TRBJ1-6; no clear D. The CDR3 is 14 amino acids. The germline V and J ends were trimmed by 4 bases and 5 bases, with 10 bases remaining between them. Germline V gene data show CDR1 as SGHRS and CDR2 as YFSETQ. The CDR3 DNA follows: TGCGCCAGCAGCCCCGGTCGGCATAATTCACCCCTCCACTTT. The encoded protein is CASSPGRHNSPLHF.

The genes are TRBV25-1 and TRBJ2-1; TRBD2 is a possible D gene (6 bases). The V end lost 4 bases, the J end lost 8 bases, and 6 bases lay between the germline ends. From germline, CDR1 is MGHDK and CDR2 SYGVNS. CDR3 size: 11 residues. DNA for the CDR3: TGTGCCAGCAGTGGGGGGGATGAGCAGTTCTTC. Residues: CASSGGDEQFF.

This clone was seen once. The genes are TRBV7-2 and TRBJ2-1; D is unclear. Trimming removed 1 base from V and 9 bases from J, with 13 bases in between. Germline V gene sequence: CDR1 SGHTA, CDR2 FQGNSA. CDR3 size: 14 residues. The CDR3 is CASSLGRVQSEQFF. DNA of the CDR3: TGTGCCAGCAGCTTAGGTAGGGTTCAGAGTGAGCAGTTCTTC.

This chain connects TRBV7-9 to TRBJ1-1; D possibly corresponds to TRBD1 (5 bases). V lost 5 bases, J lost 7 bases, and 11 bases lay in between. The CDR3 has 12 amino acids. Germline lookup yields CDR1 SEHNR and CDR2 FQNEAQ (reference sequence). The CDR3 region has the DNA TGTGCCAGCAGCCCAGGGTTATTTGAAGCTTTCTTT. Its translation is CASSPGLFEAFF.

V and J are TRBV2 and TRBJ2-3, with 12 bases that match TRBD2. Trimming cost V 7 bases and J 0 bases; bases outside gene matches: 5. Looked up from germline, CDR1 is SNHLY and CDR2 is FYNNEI. The CDR3 totals 16 residues. CDR3 protein: CASNGLAGSSTDTQYF. For the CDR3, the DNA is TGTGCCAGCAATGGACTAGCGGGGTCTAGCACAGATACGCAGTATTTT.

This chain connects TRBV7-9 to TRBJ1-1; 11 bases are a match to TRBD1. The CDR3 is 14 amino acids. CDR1 and CDR2 (germline): SEHNR, FQNEAQ (reference sequence). J lost 4 bases, V lost 5 bases, and 3 bases had no gene match. CDR3 in amino acids: CASSAGQGATEAFF. The CDR3 DNA reads as TGTGCCAGCAGCGCAGGACAGGGGGCCACTGAAGCTTTCTTT.

The V and J genes are TRBV19 and TRBJ2-5; D gene unclear. Trimming stripped 2 bases from V and 2 bases from J, with 9 bases between. The CDR3 contains 14 residues. Germline V gene data show CDR1 as LNHDA and CDR2 as SQIVND (reference sequence). CDR3 amino acids: CASSIRGVQETQYF. The CDR3 DNA reads as TGTGCCAGTAGTATAAGAGGAGTGCAAGAGACCCAGTACTTC. Full variable domain (missing parts from reference TRBV19 and TRBJ2-5): DGGITQSPKYLFRKEGQNVTLSCEQNLNHDAMYWYRQDPGQGLRLIYYSQIVNDFQKGDIAEGYSVSREKKESFPLTVTSAQKNPTAFYLCASSIRGVQETQYFGPGTRLLVL.

The gene calls are TRBV3-1 (or the pseudogene TRBV3-2) and TRBJ1-6; 7 bases line up with TRBD1. V gave up 0 bases and J gave up 14 bases; unmatched junction bases: 4. The CDR3 is 13 amino acids. Germline CDR1 is LGHDT and CDR2 is YNNKEL (reference sequence). The CDR3 DNA is TGTGCCAGCAGCCAAGATGACAGGGCATCCCTCCACTTT. Encoded protein: CASSQDDRASLHF.

The CDR3 is CASSLFGTGNTEAFF. CDR3 DNA: TGTGCCAGCAGCTTGTTCGGGACAGGGAACACTGAAGCTTTCTTT. The J gene is TRBJ1-1, the V gene TRBV5-5; TRBD1 aligns across 8 bases. Losses at the gene ends were 1 base for V and 1 base for J; bases not matched to a gene: 3. From germline, CDR1 is SGHKS and CDR2 YYEKEE (reference sequence). The CDR3 spans 15 residues.

This clone has more than one count but fewer than ten. The rearrangement links TRBV5-4 to TRBJ2-1, with D tentatively TRBD2 (6 bases). The germline V gene has CDR1 SGHNT and CDR2 YYREEE (reference sequence). The ends were cut back, 1 base at V and 3 bases at J, with 11 bases in the middle. This CDR3 contains 15 residues. In DNA form, the CDR3 reads TGTGCCAGCAGCTTGTGGGGCGGGGTCTACAATGAGCAGTTCTTC. This encodes CASSLWGGVYNEQFF.

This clone was seen only a few times. The gene calls are TRBV15 and TRBJ1-1; maybe TRBD1 (6 bases). Germline V gene lookup returns CDR1 LNHNV and CDR2 YYDKDF (reference sequence). Trimming took 6 bases from V and 1 from J, leaving 24 bases between them. This CDR3 spans 18 amino acids. The CDR3 region is CATRRGGVTVVENTEAFF. The CDR3 DNA reads as TGTGCCACCAGGAGGGGGGGAGTTACGGTAGTGGAGAACACTGAAGCTTTCTTT.

The chain combines TRBV2 with TRBJ1-1; 9 nucleotides align to TRBD1. V lost 10 bases and J lost 3; bases outside the gene matches: 6. In germline, CDR1 is SNHLY, CDR2 FYNNEI. This CDR3 contains 13 residues. DNA of the CDR3: TGTGCCACGTGGGACAGGGCTCACACTGAAGCTTTCTTT. This translates into CATWDRAHTEAFF.

J is TRBJ2-1 and V is TRBV3-1 (or the pseudogene TRBV3-2); perhaps TRBD2 as D (6 bases). Between the trimmed V and J ends, which lost 0 bases and 8 bases, there was a span of 23 bases. The V gene's germline CDR1 is LGHDT and CDR2 YNNKEL (reference sequence). This CDR3 contains 18 residues. The CDR3 sequence is CASSQEWGAAGKSYEQFF. In DNA, the CDR3 is TGTGCCAGCAGCCAAGAATGGGGAGCGGCGGGGAAGTCCTATGAGCAGTTCTTC.